Listed here are 2 T cell receptor beta chains from one sample, sequenced in a study of T cell responses to AZD1222 COVID-19 vaccine. TCRdb's table, derived via immunoSEQ multiplex PCR, lists solely in-frame clones and lacks some. The table has around 140,000 clones, about 94% seen once. The sample in question was peripheral blood, obtained 28 days after the second AZD1222 dose. The source is an adult who received the AZD1222 COVID-19 vaccine.

The chain employs TRBV20-1 and TRBJ2-7, with D maybe TRBD2 (5 bases). CDR1 is DFQATT and CDR2 is SNEGSKA in the germline V gene (reference sequence). With 2 bases removed from V and 5 bases from J, the gap between germline ends came to 7 bases. The CDR3 totals 11 residues. DNA for the CDR3: TGCAGTGCTAGAAGAGGGCACGAGCAGTACTTC. Translated: CSARRGHEQYF.

The sample holds one count of this clone. The chain has TRBV7-9 and TRBJ2-3; possibly TRBD2 for D (5 bases). The germline gives CDR1 SEHNR, CDR2 FQNEAQ (reference sequence). CDR3 length equals 14 residues. V lost 7 bases and J lost 0, with 11 bases in between. This CDR3 reads CASTLTGSTDTQYF. The DNA of the CDR3 is TGTGCCAGCACCCTGACGGGGAGCACAGATACGCAGTATTTT.